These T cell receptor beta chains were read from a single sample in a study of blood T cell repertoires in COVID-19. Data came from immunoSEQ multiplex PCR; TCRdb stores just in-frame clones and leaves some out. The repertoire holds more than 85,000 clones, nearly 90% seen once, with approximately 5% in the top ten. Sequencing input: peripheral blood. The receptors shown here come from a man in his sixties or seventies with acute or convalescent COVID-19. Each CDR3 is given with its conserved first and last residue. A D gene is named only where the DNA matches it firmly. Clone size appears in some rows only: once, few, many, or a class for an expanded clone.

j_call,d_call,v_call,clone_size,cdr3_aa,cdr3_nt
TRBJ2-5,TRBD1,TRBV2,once,CASNQDRVEQTQYF,TGTGCCAGCAACCAGGACAGGGTTGAGCAGACCCAGTACTTC
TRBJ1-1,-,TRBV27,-,CASSFSYKRGTEAFF,TGTGCCAGCAGTTTTTCATACAAACGGGGCACTGAAGCTTTCTTT
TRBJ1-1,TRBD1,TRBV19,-,CASLNRGGLSTEAFF,TGTGCCAGCTTGAACAGGGGGGGTTTGAGCACTGAAGCTTTCTTT
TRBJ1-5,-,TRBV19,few,CASSLSPGQPYSNQPQHF,TGTGCCAGTAGTCTTTCTCCGGGACAACCCTATAGCAATCAGCCCCAGCATTTT
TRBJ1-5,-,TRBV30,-,CAWSYGLSNQPQHF,TGTGCCTGGAGTTATGGACTGAGCAATCAGCCCCAGCATTTT
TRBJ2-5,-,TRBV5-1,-,CASSLRVDQGTQYF,TGCGCCAGCAGCTTGCGGGTGGATCAGGGGACCCAGTACTTC
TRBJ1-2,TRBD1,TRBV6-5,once,CAIPRTGLYGYTF,TGTGCCATACCCCGGACAGGACTTTATGGCTACACCTTC
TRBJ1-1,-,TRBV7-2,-,CASGRQSTEAFF,TGTGCCAGCGGACGACAGAGTACTGAAGCTTTCTTT
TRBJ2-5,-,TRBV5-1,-,CASSLSLREGETQYF,TGCGCCAGCAGCTTGAGTCTCAGGGAAGGAGAGACCCAGTACTTC
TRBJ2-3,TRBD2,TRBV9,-,CASSVGAGGPNTDTQYF,TGTGCCAGCAGCGTAGGGGCGGGGGGGCCCAACACAGATACGCAGTATTTT
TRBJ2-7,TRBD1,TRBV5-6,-,CASSLGTGVGYEQYF,TGTGCCAGCAGCTTGGGGACAGGGGTAGGCTACGAGCAGTACTTC
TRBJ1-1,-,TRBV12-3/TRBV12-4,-,CAVNYREDAEAFF,TGTGCCGTAAACTACAGGGAAGACGCTGAAGCTTTCTTT
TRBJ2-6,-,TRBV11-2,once,CASSLDNGANVLTF,TGTGCCAGCAGCTTAGATAATGGGGCCAACGTCCTGACTTTC
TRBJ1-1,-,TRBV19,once,CASSNRGQIGTEAFF,TGTGCCAGTAGTAATAGAGGACAGATCGGGACTGAAGCTTTCTTT
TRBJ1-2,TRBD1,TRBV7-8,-,CASSLRDRQNYGYTF,TGTGCCAGCAGCCTACGGGACAGGCAGAACTATGGCTACACCTTC
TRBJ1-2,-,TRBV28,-,CASSTSGELANYGYTF,TGTGCCAGCAGTACCTCAGGGGAGCTGGCTAACTATGGCTACACCTTC
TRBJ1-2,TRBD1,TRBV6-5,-,CASRGGQGNGYTF,TGTGCCAGCAGGGGTGGACAGGGAAATGGCTACACCTTC
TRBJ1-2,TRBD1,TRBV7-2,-,CASSLPGQGAYGYTF,TGTGCCAGCAGCTTACCGGGACAGGGGGCCTATGGCTACACCTTC
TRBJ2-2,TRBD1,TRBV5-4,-,CASSLQRGGNGELFF,TGTGCCAGCAGCTTGCAAAGAGGGGGCAACGGGGAGCTGTTTTTT
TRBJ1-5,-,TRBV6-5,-,CASRPNGGGNQPQHF,TGTGCCAGCAGACCGAACGGGGGTGGCAATCAGCCCCAGCATTTT
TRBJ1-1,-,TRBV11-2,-,CASADTLPKNTEAFF,TGTGCCAGCGCGGACACCCTGCCAAAAAACACTGAAGCTTTCTTT
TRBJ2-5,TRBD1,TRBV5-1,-,CASSLAGQGGETQYF,TGCGCCAGCAGCTTGGCGGGACAGGGGGGAGAGACCCAGTACTTC
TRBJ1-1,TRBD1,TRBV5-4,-,CASSSTGGAGRSYTEAFF,TGTGCCAGCAGCTCCACAGGGGGCGCGGGTAGGAGTTACACTGAAGCTTTCTTT
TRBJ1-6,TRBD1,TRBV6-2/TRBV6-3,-,CASSYRGQNINSPLHF,TGTGCCAGCAGTTACCGGGGACAGAATATAAATTCACCCCTCCACTTT
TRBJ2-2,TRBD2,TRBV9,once,CASSVGEGIGTGELFF,TGTGCCAGCAGCGTAGGGGAGGGGATCGGGACCGGGGAGCTGTTTTTT
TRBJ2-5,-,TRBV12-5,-,CASGAGSEETQYF,TGTGCTAGTGGGGCGGGTAGCGAGGAGACCCAGTACTTC
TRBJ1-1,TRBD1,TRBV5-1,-,CASRGTGPNTEAFF,TGCGCCAGCAGGGGGACAGGGCCGAACACTGAAGCTTTCTTT
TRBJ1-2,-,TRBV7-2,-,CASSLPGLHYGYTF,TGTGCCAGCAGTCTACCGGGACTCCACTATGGCTACACCTTC
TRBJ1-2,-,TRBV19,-,CASSKQKNNYGYTF,TGTGCCAGTAGCAAACAGAAGAATAACTATGGCTACACCTTC
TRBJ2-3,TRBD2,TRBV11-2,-,CASRELAGGTQYF,TGTGCCAGCAGGGAGCTAGCGGGGGGTACGCAGTATTTT
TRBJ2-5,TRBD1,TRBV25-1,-,CASSEYQQGKETQYF,TGTGCCAGCAGTGAATACCAACAGGGGAAAGAGACCCAGTACTTC
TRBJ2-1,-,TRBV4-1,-,CASSQDDRGIGEQFF,TGCGCCAGCAGCCAAGATGATAGAGGGATCGGTGAGCAGTTCTTC
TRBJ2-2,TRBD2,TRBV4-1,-,CASSQTGLAAANTGELFF,TGCGCCAGCAGCCAAACGGGACTAGCGGCCGCGAACACCGGGGAGCTGTTTTTT
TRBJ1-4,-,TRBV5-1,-,CASSPGAGTNEKLFF,TGCGCCAGCAGCCCTGGGGCAGGGACTAATGAAAAACTGTTTTTT
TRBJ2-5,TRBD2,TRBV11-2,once,CASRPTSGGYQETQYF,TGTGCCAGCAGACCTACTAGCGGGGGGTACCAAGAGACCCAGTACTTC
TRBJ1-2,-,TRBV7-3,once,CASSPGGGYGYTF,TGTGCCAGCAGCCCCGGGGGGGGCTATGGCTACACCTTC
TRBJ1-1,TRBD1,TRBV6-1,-,CASSELTGGLTEAFF,TGTGCCAGCAGTGAGCTGACAGGGGGATTGACTGAAGCTTTCTTT
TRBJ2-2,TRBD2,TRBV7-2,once,CASSLLAGATNTGELFF,TGTGCCAGCAGCTTGTTAGCGGGGGCCACGAACACCGGGGAGCTGTTTTTT
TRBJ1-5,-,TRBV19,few,CASSLLQVLGQPQHF,TGTGCCAGTAGCCTCCTCCAGGTGTTGGGTCAGCCCCAGCATTTT
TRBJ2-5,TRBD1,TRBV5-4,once,CASSLYRQGAKETQYF,TGTGCCAGCAGCTTGTATCGACAGGGGGCGAAAGAGACCCAGTACTTC
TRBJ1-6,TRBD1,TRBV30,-,CASEQGIPTLNSPLHF,TGTGCCTCGGAACAGGGGATCCCTACCCTTAATTCACCCCTCCACTTT
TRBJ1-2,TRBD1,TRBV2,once,CASSVYATGVDYGYTF,TGTGCCAGCAGTGTCTACGCGACAGGGGTGGACTATGGCTACACCTTC
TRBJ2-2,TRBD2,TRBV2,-,CASRLLAGVPGELFF,TGTGCCAGCCGCTTACTAGCGGGGGTTCCCGGGGAGCTGTTTTTT